This T cell receptor beta chain was observed in a study of blood T cell repertoires in COVID-19. Study background: Sources were T cells, B-cell-depleted T cells, or PBMCs; the material itself was cDNA or gDNA.

In the original analysis: Using reference gene primer amplification, nucleated cell counts were estimated. Clones were read by immunoSEQ multiplex PCR, and TCRdb kept only the in-frame ones, dropping some. The V and J calls and clone size come from that table; D and trimming were worked out from the DNA. The sample lists roughly 700,000 clones, about nine tenths occurring once. Germline values: CDR1 MDHEN, CDR2 SYDVKM. This CDR3 is built from 15 residues. V was clipped by 6 bases and J by 0 bases; unmatched bases: 6. The V gene is TRBV28, the J gene TRBJ2-3; 7 bases are shared with TRBD1. The material sequenced was peripheral blood. The receptor was derived from a woman aged 18-29 years with acute or convalescent COVID-19. The CDR3 nucleotides are TGTGCCAGCAGCCCTGACAGGGCAAGCACAGATACGCAGTATTTT. Translating gives CASSPDRASTDTQYF.